This T cell receptor beta chain was recovered during a study of tumor-infiltrating lymphocytes in primary liver carcinoma. The researchers obtained blood RNA from unsorted whole blood and also extracted germline DNA. Germline V gives CDR1 SGHDT, CDR2 YYEEEE. This CDR3 has 13 residues. Between the trimmed V and J ends, which lost 3 bases and 0 bases, there was a span of 5 bases. A constant-region primer served to make TCR beta cDNA from about 500 ng total RNA. Researchers made the TCR beta libraries by running three nested multiplex PCR rounds with slightly modified ARM-PCR. It was with TRBV1-TRBV30 forward primers and a C-beta reverse primer that the first two PCR rounds were run, at about 10 cycles each. Each CDR3 protein gets one entry after TCRdb re-called the multiplex PCR reads with MiXCR. The sample lists just over 300,000 distinct CDR3 sequences; around three fifths were seen once. In this sample, this clonotype turned up a few times.

The TCR sequence derives from a woman aged 30 to 39 with primary liver carcinoma and hepatitis B virus infection. This chain connects TRBV5-6 to TRBJ2-3; the D call may be TRBD1 or TRBD2 (5 bases each). What was sequenced was peripheral blood. The CDR3 DNA sequence: TGTGCCAGCAGCTGGGACAGCACAGATACGCAGTATTTT. This translates into CASSWDSTDTQYF.